These 22 T cell receptor beta chains were sequenced from one sample in a study of blood T cell repertoires in COVID-19. The assay was immunoSEQ multiplex PCR, and TCRdb's table has in-frame clones only and misses some. The repertoire consists of 150,000 to 190,000 clones, with roughly 80% occurring once and the leading ten covering about 7.2%. The sequencing sample was made of PBMCs or T cells enriched from blood (not recorded which). Receptor source: a middle-aged man who had recovered from COVID-19.

The CDR3 bases are TGTGCCAGCAGCACCCGACTAGCGGGGGAGACCCAGTACTTC. Its protein product is CASSTRLAGETQYF. The chain links TRBV7-2 to TRBJ2-5; 11 bases match TRBD2. V shed 5 bases and J 5 bases; nucleotides not matched to a gene: 4. The CDR3 has 14 amino acids. Per germline, CDR1 SGHTA and CDR2 FQGNSA.

There are a few counts of this clone. The rearrangement uses TRBV6-5 and TRBJ1-2, with a tentative D call TRBD1 (6 bases). The CDR3 sequence is 14 residues long. The V end was cut by 2 bases, the J end by 0 bases, with 7 bases between. Germline CDR1 MNHEY, CDR2 SVGAGI. CDR3 sequence (DNA): TGTGCCAGCAGTTACCAGGGGACTAACTATGGCTACACCTTC. Protein sequence: CASSYQGTNYGYTF.

The chain has TRBV29-1 and TRBJ1-5, with D maybe TRBD1 (6 bases). CDR1 and CDR2 (germline): SQVTM, ANQGSEA. The CDR3 runs 14 residues. Between the trimmed V and J ends, which lost 6 bases and 6 bases, there was a span of 18 bases. CDR3 in amino acids: CSVATGFRGQPQHF. The CDR3 DNA reads TGCAGCGTAGCCACAGGGTTTCGGGGTCAGCCCCAGCATTTT. Together with reference TRBV29-1 and TRBJ1-5, the CDR3 gives the full variable domain: SAVISQKPSRDICQRGTSLTIQCQVDSQVTMMFWYRQQPGQSLTLIATANQGSEATYESGFVIDKFPISRPNLTFSTLTVSNMSPEDSSIYLCSVATGFRGQPQHFGDGTRLSIL.

This chain connects TRBV9 to TRBJ2-5, with 7 bases identical to TRBD2. CDR1 and CDR2 (germline): SGDLS, YYNGEE. With 3 bases clipped from V and 1 base from J, the junction kept 6 bases outside the gene matches. The CDR3 loop spans 15 amino acids. The DNA for the CDR3 is TGTGCCAGCAGCGCGGCGGGGGATCCCCAAGAGACCCAGTACTTC. Amino acid sequence: CASSAAGDPQETQYF.

The chain joins TRBV19 to TRBJ1-6, with 9 bases matching TRBD1. J lost 10 bases, V lost 5 bases, and 9 bases had no gene match. The V gene's germline CDR1 is LNHDA and CDR2 SQIVND (reference sequence). This CDR3 is built from 15 residues. Here the CDR3 reads CASSDTGGGQSPLHF. In DNA form, the CDR3 reads TGTGCCAGTAGTGACACAGGGGGCGGGCAGTCACCCCTCCACTTT.

The V gene is TRBV12-3 or TRBV12-4, the J gene TRBJ2-4; 8 nucleotides agree with TRBD1. The CDR3 totals 13 residues. With 6 bases clipped from V and 9 bases from J, the junction kept 7 bases outside the gene matches. Written as DNA, the CDR3 is TGTGCCAGCAGCCTTGGACAGGGAGGCATTCAGTACTTC. Translated: CASSLGQGGIQYF.

This clone was counted only a few times. The V call is TRBV10-3, the J call TRBJ2-5; tentatively, D is TRBD2 (7 bases). CDR3 length: 15 amino acids. Trimming shortened V by 9 bases and J by 5 bases, and 22 bases separated the two germline ends. The germline V gene has CDR1 ENHRY and CDR2 SYGVKD. CDR3 sequence reads: CAMRPGGGLGETQYF. As DNA, the CDR3 is TGTGCCATGCGACCGGGGGGCGGATTGGGGGAGACCCAGTACTTC.

The chain couples TRBV3-1 (or the pseudogene TRBV3-2) to TRBJ2-7, with 8 nucleotides matching TRBD2. The CDR3 totals 20 residues. The V and J ends lost 1 base and 3 bases, in that order; junction bases with no gene match: 20. Germline V gene data show CDR1 as LGHDT and CDR2 as YNNKEL (reference sequence). The CDR3 loop reads CASSQGTEWVFSGDYYEQYF. In DNA, the CDR3 is TGTGCCAGCAGCCAAGGTACCGAATGGGTTTTTAGCGGGGATTACTACGAGCAGTACTTC.

This clone has only a few counts. The rearrangement links TRBV29-1 to TRBJ2-7, with 9 positions matching TRBD1. Germline trimming cut 7 bases from V and 5 bases from J; bases unmatched to any gene: 12. Germline V gene data show CDR1 as SQVTM and CDR2 as ANQGSEA. The CDR3 consists of 14 residues. The CDR3 coding sequence is TGCAGCGCTGCCCGGGACAGGGAGAACCACGAGCAGTACTTC. Translating it yields CSAARDRENHEQYF.

The J gene is TRBJ2-1, the V gene TRBV9, with a weak D call TRBD1 (6 bases). V was pared by 0 bases and J by 5 bases, with 21 bases between. The CDR3 runs to 18 residues. CDR1 and CDR2 from the germline V gene are SGDLS and YYNGEE. DNA for the CDR3: TGTGCCAGCAGCGTAGGTTTGGGGGACACGGTGGGCAACAATGAGCAGTTCTTC. This translates into CASSVGLGDTVGNNEQFF.

This clone showed up just a few times. The V call is TRBV7-8, the J call TRBJ1-5, with no clear D. The V and J ends lost 1 base and 5 bases respectively, with 6 bases between them. The CDR3 length is 13 residues. Germline V lookup: CDR1 SGHVS, CDR2 FQNEAQ. The CDR3 reads CASSLESYQPQHF. In DNA form, the CDR3 reads TGTGCCAGCAGCTTAGAATCGTATCAGCCCCAGCATTTT.

This chain connects TRBV6-1 to TRBJ2-7; TRBD1 matches 7 bases. After removal of 1 base from V and 3 bases from J, the junction contained 6 bases not matched to a gene. Germline V gene data show CDR1 as MNHNS and CDR2 as SASEGT. The CDR3 length is 15 residues. The CDR3 DNA sequence: TGTGCCAGCAGTGAAGGGTTTTGGGACAGCTACGAGCAGTACTTC. Translation gives CASSEGFWDSYEQYF.

This rearrangement joins TRBV21-1 to TRBJ1-6. TRBV21-1 is annotated as a pseudogene. The CDR3 is 17 residues long. The CDR3 here is CASSSGKTSSYNSPLHF. Here the CDR3 DNA reads TGTGCCAGCAGCAGCGGGAAAACGAGCTCCTATAATTCACCCCTCCACTTT.

The chain combines TRBV7-8 with TRBJ2-7; TRBD2 aligns across 13 bases. V lost 5 bases and J lost 2; bases outside the gene matches: 9. The germline gives CDR1 SGHVS, CDR2 FQNEAQ. The CDR3 extends over 17 amino acids. CDR3 coding DNA: TGTGCCAGCAGCCAACGGACTAGCGGGGGCTCTCCCTACGAGCAGTACTTC. Translation: CASSQRTSGGSPYEQYF.

The chain uses TRBV13 and TRBJ2-1, with no clear D. CDR1 and CDR2 (germline): PRHDT, FYEKMQ (reference sequence). The CDR3 sequence is 13 residues long. V shed 1 base and J shed 7 bases, with 8 bases lying between them. The CDR3 nucleotides read TGTGCCAGCAGCTTAGCCACAGTTAATGAGCAGTTCTTC. As protein: CASSLATVNEQFF.

This chain uses TRBV11-2 with TRBJ2-5, with 14 bases matching TRBD2. V shed 5 bases, J shed 5 bases, and the junction held 7 bases outside the gene matches. The length of the CDR3 is 16 residues. Germline CDR1 and CDR2: SGHAT and FQNNGV. As DNA, the CDR3 is TGTGCCAGCAGCCTCGGACTAGCGGGGGGCCGGGAGACCCAGTACTTC. Translated, it gives CASSLGLAGGRETQYF.

This clone showed up just a few times. In DNA, the CDR3 is TGTGCCATCAGTGAGTTACAGGGGGCTACTAACACTGAAGCTTTCTTT. Translating gives CAISELQGATNTEAFF. V is TRBV10-3 and J is TRBJ1-1; 9 bases agree with TRBD1. Germline CDR1 is ENHRY and CDR2 is SYGVKD. The CDR3 covers 16 residues. Losses at the gene ends were 1 base for V and 2 bases for J; bases not matched to a gene: 5.

This chain uses TRBV2 with TRBJ1-2; no firm D call. The V gene's germline CDR1 is SNHLY and CDR2 FYNNEI. The CDR3 loop spans 13 amino acids. V gave up 8 bases and J gave up 1 base, with 11 bases separating them. The CDR3 spells CASVTAFNYGYTF. As DNA, the CDR3 is TGTGCCAGCGTCACAGCCTTTAACTATGGCTACACCTTC.

Here the CDR3 reads CASSLEVASDTQYF. The CDR3 nucleotides read TGTGCCAGCAGCTTAGAGGTGGCCTCAGATACGCAGTATTTT. The chain links TRBV11-2 to TRBJ2-3; D remains unclear. Trimming left V 0 bases short and J 4 bases short, with 8 bases between. This CDR3 is 14 amino acids long. CDR1 is SGHAT and CDR2 is FQNNGV in the germline V gene.

V usage is TRBV11-3 and J usage is TRBJ2-3; 9 positions agree with TRBD2. Germline-derived CDR1 and CDR2 are SGHNT and YENEEA. With 6 bases clipped from V and 6 bases from J, the junction kept 7 bases outside the gene matches. This CDR3 is built from 14 residues. CDR3 residues: CASRSGTSWDTQYF. In DNA form, the CDR3 reads TGTGCCAGCAGATCCGGGACTAGCTGGGATACGCAGTATTTT.

The J gene is TRBJ1-1, the V gene TRBV29-1; D perhaps matches TRBD1 (5 bases). There are 13 residues in the CDR3. Germline V lookup: CDR1 SQVTM, CDR2 ANQGSEA. V was pared by 2 bases and J by 1 base, with 8 bases between. The CDR3 loop reads CSVETTGNTEAFF. For the CDR3, the DNA is TGCAGCGTTGAAACTACAGGGAACACTGAAGCTTTCTTT.

The V gene is TRBV5-4, the J gene TRBJ2-1; 10 positions match TRBD1. Germline V CDR1 and CDR2: SGHNT, YYREEE (reference sequence). CDR3 size: 15 residues. V was clipped by 4 bases and J by 2 bases; unmatched bases: 3. The DNA of the CDR3 is TGTGCCAGCAGCCCAGACAGGGGGCCCTACAATGAGCAGTTCTTC. The encoded protein is CASSPDRGPYNEQFF.